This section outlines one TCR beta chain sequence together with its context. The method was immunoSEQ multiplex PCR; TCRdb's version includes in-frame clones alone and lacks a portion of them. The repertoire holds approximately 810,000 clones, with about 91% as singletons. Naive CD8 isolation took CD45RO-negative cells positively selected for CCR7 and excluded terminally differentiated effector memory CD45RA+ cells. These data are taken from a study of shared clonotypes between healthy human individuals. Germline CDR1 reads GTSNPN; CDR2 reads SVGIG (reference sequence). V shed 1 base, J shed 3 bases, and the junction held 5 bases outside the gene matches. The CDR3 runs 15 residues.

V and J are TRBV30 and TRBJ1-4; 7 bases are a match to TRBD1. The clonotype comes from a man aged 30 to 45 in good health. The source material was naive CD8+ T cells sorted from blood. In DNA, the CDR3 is TGTGCCTGGAGTGAATATCAGGGGGCTAATGAAAAACTGTTTTTT. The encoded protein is CAWSEYQGANEKLFF. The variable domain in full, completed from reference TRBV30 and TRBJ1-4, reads SQTIHQWPATLVQPVGSPLSLECTVEGTSNPNLYWYRQAAGRGLQLLFYSVGIGQISSEVPQNLSASRPQDRQFILSSKKLLLSDSGFYLCAWSEYQGANEKLFFGSGTQLSVL.